This T cell receptor beta chain was obtained from a study of blood T cell repertoires in COVID-19 (dated by TCRdb to the early 2020s). Concerning the study at large: The collaborator samples originated in the United States, Italy and Spain and spanned the acute and convalescent phases of COVID-19. The repertoires were made available in a free public database intended to serve as a resource for research on the immune response to SARS-CoV-2. Where HLA class I and class II types were available, the types were taken from metadata supplied by the sample provider, not from assay-based typing. The sample metadata nearly always contained a de-identified subject ID, COVID-19 status, age in years and sex. The samples were drawn from two sources: the first 160 participants of the ongoing ImmuneRACE study, and over 950 subjects contributed by 6 global collaborators. The material from the prospective study consisted of cDNA or gDNA derived from T cells, B-cell-depleted T cells, or PBMCs. The dataset comprised deeply sampled blood TCRbeta repertoires from subjects exposed to, actively infected with, or recovered from COVID-19. Summary of the overall study and its limitations: The amount of clinical and demographic metadata varied by source and participant and was provided uncurated.

In Seattle, one collaborating source enrolled patients while the infection was active and tracked those patients longitudinally over the course of disease. The collaborating institutions used their own protocols to collect whole blood in K2EDTA tubes. For TCRbeta analysis, collaborators shipped samples in one of three forms: frozen whole blood, isolated PBMCs, or DNA extracted from either of those sample types. Looking up the germline V gene yields CDR1 SGHAT and CDR2 FQNNGV. The CDR3 has 12 amino acids, counting the end cysteine and phenylalanine. Kept here is only the CDR3 DNA, which spans 36 bases and is read in frame from base 1. Trimming takes 3 bases from V and 8 bases from J, and the germline ends sit 8 bases apart. As to this clone: The target of this receptor is not known. Per-base quality was not reported, and no clone a single base away is much larger than it. Other DNA sequences of this sample code for an identical CDR3.

TCRbeta CDR3 regions were amplified from genomic DNA by means of the immunoSEQ Assay, a bias-controlled multiplex PCR. Regarding the original processing steps: Within the assay, amplification of reference gene primers was used to estimate how many nucleated cells each sample contained. To quantify the absolute abundance of each unique TCRbeta CDR3 rearrangement, sequence reads were collapsed and filtered. Productive Simpson clonality was computed per sample as the square root of Simpson's diversity index over productive rearrangements. In its TCRdb copy, this immuneACCESS table keeps in-frame sequences only and misses some clones. Where compared with another copy, unresolved V genes explain less than half of these, and the others have no known cause. The V and J calls and the clone size are those of that table, but D and trimming were determined from the DNA. The sample table lists around 470,000 clones, roughly nine tenths of them with a count of one. Jointly, the top ten make up approximately 0.9% of the sample.

The clonotype comes from a man younger than 35 with COVID-19, enrolled during active disease. Source material: peripheral blood. The sequence joins TRBV11-2 to TRBJ2-1, and TRBD2 may be the D gene, going by 5 matching bases. The CDR3 reads CASSFEGHEQFF. The nucleotide sequence is given as TGTGCCAGCAGCTTTGAGGGCCATGAGCAGTTCTTC.